This TCR beta chain was identified during a study of control samples from healthy donors and cancer patients. Method: immunoSEQ multiplex PCR; TCRdb's copy keeps in-frame clones and lacks some. The sample holds 100,000 to 150,000 clones, roughly 91% seen once. The V end was cut by 6 bases, the J end by 4 bases, with 18 bases between. Germline CDR1 and CDR2: SGHVS and FQNEAQ. The length of the CDR3 is 15 residues. The clonotype comes from a man aged 40-49 years in good health. Sequenced: blood. The chain employs TRBV7-8 and TRBJ2-5; D gene uncertain. Here the CDR3 DNA reads TGTGCCAGCAGTACTCCACCCCTTTCATCAGAGACCCAGTACTTC. Amino acids: CASSTPPLSSETQYF.